This paragraph covers one T cell receptor (beta chain) sequence. Use of 60 Vbeta and 13 Jbeta primers characterized the PCR. Sequenced by immunoSEQ multiplex PCR; TCRdb stores in-frame clones only, minus some. This sample has over 150,000 clones; roughly four fifths occur once, and the top ten carry under 15%. This specimen belongs to a study of cytomegalovirus exposure and HLA in healthy donors. CDR1 MNHEY and CDR2 SVGAGI come from the germline V gene. The CDR3 extends over 15 amino acids. Trimming left V 6 bases short and J 0 bases short, with 12 bases between. Sequencing was performed on PBMCs. This TCR came from a woman aged 45 to 65 in good health and CMV-seronegative. The gene calls are TRBV6-5 and TRBJ1-3, with D hard to call. CDR3 sequence: CASSQDARSGNTIYF. CDR3 nucleotide sequence: TGTGCCAGCAGCCAGGATGCCCGCTCTGGAAACACCATATATTTT.